What follows are 31 T cell receptor beta chains derived from one specimen sequenced in a study of long-term antiretroviral therapy in people with HIV. The libraries were made with immunoSEQ v3.0 at survey level. Libraries were prepared by immunoSEQ multiplex PCR; TCRdb keeps only in-frame clonotypes and omits some of them. The table lists fewer than 30,000 clones, roughly 86% of them singletons. The sequencing here drew on unsorted PBMCs, taken roughly 2.6 years after starting antiretroviral therapy. These receptors all stem from a middle-aged man with HIV.

This clone appeared a few times. The chain uses TRBV5-4 and TRBJ2-7, with 8 nucleotides matching TRBD2. The CDR3 length is 14 residues. The V gene end was trimmed by 5 bases and the J gene end by 5 bases; junction bases not matched to a gene: 9. Per germline, CDR1 SGHNT and CDR2 YYREEE (reference sequence). The CDR3 is CASSPVRGADEQYF. CDR3 coding DNA: TGTGCCAGCAGTCCGGTGCGGGGGGCCGACGAGCAGTACTTC. Combining the CDR3 with reference TRBV5-4 and TRBJ2-7 gives the whole variable domain ETGVTQSPTHLIKTRGQQVTLRCSSQSGHNTVSWYQQALGQGPQFIFQYYREEENGRGNFPPRFSGLQFPNYSSELNVNALELDDSALYLCASSPVRGADEQYFGPGTRLTVT.

The chain recombines TRBV18 with TRBJ1-2; no clear D gene. The V end was cut by 3 bases, the J end by 8 bases, with 13 bases between. The germline gives CDR1 KGHSH, CDR2 LQKENI. The CDR3 runs to 13 residues. The CDR3, as DNA: TGTGCCAGCTCACCCGACAAATCAGAAGGCTACACCTTC. It codes for CASSPDKSEGYTF.

The V call is TRBV4-3, the J call TRBJ2-7, with D maybe TRBD2 (6 bases). Trimming shortened V by 2 bases and J by 0 bases, and 11 bases separated the two germline ends. The CDR3 extends over 15 amino acids. Germline values: CDR1 LGHNA, CDR2 YSLEER. CDR3 in amino acids: CASSQRGGTSYEQYF. The CDR3 region has the DNA TGCGCCAGCAGCCAAAGGGGAGGTACCTCCTACGAGCAGTACTTC.

This CDR3 is CASSPTRNTEAFF. In DNA, the CDR3 is TGTGCCAGCAGTCCCACTCGGAACACTGAAGCTTTCTTT. The V call is TRBV6-6, the J call TRBJ1-1; no definite D call. Per germline, CDR1 MNHNY and CDR2 SVGAGI (reference sequence). The V end lost 5 bases, the J end lost 1 base, and 8 bases lay between the germline ends. The length of the CDR3 is 13 residues.

The chain has TRBV20-1 and TRBJ2-2, with no clear D. Germline lookup yields CDR1 DFQATT and CDR2 SNEGSKA (reference sequence). CDR3 size: 11 residues. V lost 1 base and J 6 bases, leaving 3 bases between the germline ends. CDR3 sequence reads: CSARGPGELFF. The CDR3 coding sequence is TGCAGTGCTAGAGGGCCCGGGGAGCTGTTTTTT.

This clone was counted between two and nine times. V and J are TRBV19 and TRBJ2-7, with 10 bases aligning to TRBD1. The CDR3 is made up of 15 amino acids. In germline, CDR1 is LNHDA, CDR2 SQIVND (reference sequence). The V segment lost 1 base and the J segment 6 bases; nucleotides outside the gene matches: 6. CDR3 nucleotides: TGTGCCAGTAGTATAGTAGGGACAGGGGTCTCCGAGCAGTACTTC. Translating it yields CASSIVGTGVSEQYF.

The J gene is TRBJ1-1, the V gene TRBV2; D is possibly TRBD1 (5 bases). The germline V gene encodes CDR1 SNHLY and CDR2 FYNNEI. The CDR3 has 13 amino acids. V was cut by 3 bases and J by 3 bases, with 8 bases left in between. The CDR3 coding sequence is TGTGCCAGCAGTGAGGGGCGGCACACTGAAGCTTTCTTT. Its protein is CASSEGRHTEAFF.

The chain recombines TRBV30 with TRBJ2-2; D is ambiguous. V lost 3 bases and J lost 2, with 13 bases in between. Germline V gene lookup returns CDR1 GTSNPN and CDR2 SVGIG (reference sequence). The CDR3 contains 15 residues. CDR3 nucleotides: TGTGCCTGGAGGCCCCTCAGTACAAACACCGGGGAGCTGTTTTTT. Amino acids: CAWRPLSTNTGELFF. The whole variable domain, remainder taken from reference TRBV30 and TRBJ2-2, is SQTIHQWPATLVQPVGSPLSLECTVEGTSNPNLYWYRQAAGRGLQLLFYSVGIGQISSEVPQNLSASRPQDRQFILSSKKLLLSDSGFYLCAWRPLSTNTGELFFGEGSRLTVL.

The J gene is TRBJ1-4, the V gene TRBV11-2, with D perhaps matching TRBD1 (5 bases). From germline, CDR1 is SGHAT and CDR2 FQNNGV. Trimming stripped 5 bases from V and 7 bases from J, with 20 bases between. CDR3 length: 16 amino acids. The CDR3 DNA reads as TGTGCCAGCAGCCCCGAGTGGGCAGCCGGGACTGAAAAACTGTTTTTT. Its translation is CASSPEWAAGTEKLFF.

V and J are TRBV18 and TRBJ2-1, with no clear D. CDR1 is KGHSH, CDR2 LQKENI, per germline. This CDR3 contains 16 residues. Trimming removed 2 bases from V and 0 bases from J, with 11 bases in between. DNA for the CDR3: TGTGCCAGCTCACCAGGCAAGGTCAGCTCCTACAATGAGCAGTTCTTC. Its protein product is CASSPGKVSSYNEQFF.

The chain has TRBV7-9 and TRBJ2-3; tentative D call: TRBD1 (6 bases). Germline-derived CDR1 and CDR2 are SEHNR and FQNEAQ (reference sequence). V lost 7 bases, J lost 5 bases, and 13 bases lay in between. There are 13 residues in the CDR3. The CDR3 loop reads CASNQGTRDTQYF. The CDR3 DNA follows: TGTGCCAGCAATCAGGGGACCCGAGATACGCAGTATTTT. The full variable domain, completed using reference TRBV7-9 and TRBJ2-3, is DTGVSQNPRHKITKRGQNVTFRCDPISEHNRLYWYRQTLGQGPEFLTYFQNEAQLEKSRLLSDRFSAERPKGSFSTLEIQRTEQGDSAMYLCASNQGTRDTQYFGPGTRLTVL.

The V and J genes are TRBV6-5 and TRBJ1-1; possibly TRBD1 for D (5 bases). The CDR3 spans 11 residues. V was trimmed by 4 bases and J by 10 bases, leaving 10 bases between them. Germline values: CDR1 MNHEY, CDR2 SVGAGI. CDR3 region: CASSFGHAAFF. CDR3 DNA sequence: TGTGCCAGCAGTTTTGGACATGCAGCTTTCTTT.

The chain combines TRBV6-5 with TRBJ2-1; 9 positions match TRBD2. J gave up 9 bases and V 1 base, and 10 bases lay outside the gene matches. Germline values: CDR1 MNHEY, CDR2 SVGAGI. This CDR3 spans 16 amino acids. The CDR3 region has the DNA TGTGCCAGCAGTTACTTCAGCGGGGGGCGCCCCGGTGAGCAGTTCTTC. It yields the protein CASSYFSGGRPGEQFF.

The rearrangement uses TRBV30 and TRBJ1-1; TRBD1 is a possible D gene (5 bases). CDR1 and CDR2 (germline): GTSNPN, SVGIG (reference sequence). Trimming shortened V by 8 bases and J by 10 bases, and 20 bases separated the two germline ends. This CDR3 has 12 residues. The CDR3 sequence: CASEGDLGGAFF. DNA for the CDR3: TGTGCCAGTGAAGGGGACCTGGGGGGAGCTTTCTTT.

This chain uses TRBV18 with TRBJ2-5; D is possibly TRBD2 (5 bases). The CDR3 extends over 12 amino acids. V lost 2 bases to trimming and J lost 5 bases, with 6 bases between them. The germline V gene has CDR1 KGHSH and CDR2 LQKENI. The CDR3 DNA is TGTGCCAGCTCACCATGGGAGGAGACCCAGTACTTC. Its protein is CASSPWEETQYF. Supplemented by reference TRBV18 and TRBJ2-5, the full variable domain reads NAGVMQNPRHLVRRRGQEARLRCSPMKGHSHVYWYRQLPEEGLKFMVYLQKENIIDESGMPKERFSAEFPKEGPSILRIQQVVRGDSAAYFCASSPWEETQYFGPGTRLLVL.

A few counts support this clone. This chain links TRBV30 with TRBJ1-5; no clear D gene. Germline loops: CDR1 GTSNPN, CDR2 SVGIG (reference sequence). Trimming took 2 bases from V and 0 from J, leaving 8 bases between them. The CDR3 extends over 14 amino acids. The DNA for the CDR3 is TGTGCCTGGAGTAAGGACCATAGCAATCAGCCCCAGCATTTT. As protein: CAWSKDHSNQPQHF.

J is TRBJ2-5 and V is TRBV11-2; D gene ambiguous. V lost 0 bases to trimming and J lost 1 base, with 3 bases between them. Germline-derived CDR1 and CDR2 are SGHAT and FQNNGV. This CDR3 has 13 residues. The CDR3 DNA reads TGTGCCAGCAGCTTAGACCTCCAAGAGACCCAGTACTTC. This codes for CASSLDLQETQYF.

This rearrangement joins TRBV25-1 to TRBJ1-2; possible D gene TRBD1, 5 bases. From germline, CDR1 is MGHDK and CDR2 SYGVNS. Trimming left V 5 bases short and J 4 bases short, with 17 bases between. This CDR3 has 15 amino acids. Here the CDR3 reads CASSRRGVSLYGYTF. CDR3 bases: TGTGCCAGCAGTCGGCGGGGGGTTTCCCTCTATGGCTACACCTTC.

The gene calls are TRBV28 and TRBJ1-5, with D unclear. Germline V lookup: CDR1 MDHEN, CDR2 SYDVKM. CDR3 length equals 14 residues. Trimming cost V 4 bases and J 2 bases, with 9 bases left between them. CDR3 sequence (DNA): TGTGCCAGCAGTTGGACGGATCGCAATCAGCCCCAGCATTTT. Protein product: CASSWTDRNQPQHF.

The chain couples TRBV9 to TRBJ2-3; 8 bases align to TRBD1. CDR3 length: 20 residues. Germline trimming cut 4 bases from V and 4 bases from J; bases unmatched to any gene: 23. The V gene's germline CDR1 is SGDLS and CDR2 YYNGEE. In nucleotides, the CDR3 is TGTGCCAGCAGCCGTAGAGGGGAGACAGGGGCCTCGGTTGAGTCAGATACGCAGTATTTT. Translating gives CASSRRGETGASVESDTQYF.

The chain carries TRBV19 and TRBJ2-7; D not resolved. Trimming took off 1 base at V and 1 base at J, with 8 bases between the two ends. The germline CDR1 and CDR2 sequences are LNHDA and SQIVND (reference sequence). The CDR3 consists of 14 residues. The CDR3 region has the DNA TGTGCCAGTAGTATAGTGACCGGGTCCTACGAGCAGTACTTC. Its translation is CASSIVTGSYEQYF.

The chain links TRBV4-1 to TRBJ2-3; D is unclear. This CDR3 contains 16 residues. Germline V lookup: CDR1 MGHRA, CDR2 YSYEKL. V dropped 4 bases and J dropped 0 bases, with 14 bases sitting between them. The CDR3: CASSPRVAHSTDTQYF. CDR3 coding DNA: TGCGCCAGCAGCCCCCGAGTAGCTCATAGCACAGATACGCAGTATTTT.

This clone was seen once. The chain couples TRBV7-9 to TRBJ2-2, with TRBD1 as a possible D gene (6 bases). Trimming took off 5 bases at V and 4 bases at J, with 17 bases between the two ends. Per the germline V gene, CDR1 is SEHNR and CDR2 is FQNEAQ (reference sequence). CDR3 length equals 16 residues. CDR3 protein: CASSVESGTSTGELFF. In nucleotides, the CDR3 is TGTGCCAGCAGCGTCGAATCCGGGACAAGCACCGGGGAGCTGTTTTTT.

This rearrangement joins TRBV6-1 to TRBJ2-3; D perhaps matches TRBD2 (5 bases). This CDR3 spans 14 amino acids. Trimming took 5 bases from V and 3 from J, leaving 12 bases between them. CDR1 and CDR2 from the germline V gene are MNHNS and SASEGT. CDR3 coding DNA: TGTGCCAGCAGTCCCGGGATTGCTACAGATACGCAGTATTTT. It encodes CASSPGIATDTQYF.

The chain employs TRBV14 and TRBJ1-4; 9 bases agree with TRBD1. The CDR3 contains 15 residues. CDR1 is SGHDN and CDR2 is FVKESK in the germline V gene. Losses at the gene ends were 4 bases for V and 6 bases for J; bases not matched to a gene: 6. In nucleotides, the CDR3 is TGTGCCAGCAGCCTTTACAGGGGGCTCCATGAAAAACTGTTTTTT. Protein product: CASSLYRGLHEKLFF.

V and J are TRBV27 and TRBJ2-7, with D uncertain. The CDR3 is 14 amino acids. The V end was cut by 2 bases, the J end by 2 bases, with 10 bases between. Germline assignment: CDR1 MNHEY and CDR2 SMNVEV (reference sequence). In DNA form, the CDR3 reads TGTGCCAGCAGTTTAGGGCGGAACACCTACGAGCAGTACTTC. Amino acid sequence: CASSLGRNTYEQYF.

This chain connects TRBV18 to TRBJ1-6; 9 bases match TRBD1. From germline, CDR1 is KGHSH and CDR2 LQKENI. This CDR3 comprises 18 residues. With V trimmed by 6 bases and J by 5 bases, 14 bases remained unmatched. The DNA for the CDR3 is TGTGCCAGCTCGCCTCTTGAAACAGGGGGCGCAAATAATTCACCCCTCCACTTT. It specifies CASSPLETGGANNSPLHF. Full variable domain (missing parts from reference TRBV18 and TRBJ1-6): NAGVMQNPRHLVRRRGQEARLRCSPMKGHSHVYWYRQLPEEGLKFMVYLQKENIIDESGMPKERFSAEFPKEGPSILRIQQVVRGDSAAYFCASSPLETGGANNSPLHFGNGTRLTVT.

The CDR3 DNA follows: TGTGCCAGCAGCTTAGCGCCCACTCCGACTAGCGGGGGACCCAGATACGAGCAGTACTTC. Its protein is CASSLAPTPTSGGPRYEQYF. The rearrangement links TRBV7-2 to TRBJ2-7; 12 bases are a match to TRBD2. The CDR3 consists of 20 residues. J lost 4 bases, V lost 0 bases, and 16 bases had no gene match. CDR1 is SGHTA, CDR2 FQGNSA, per germline.

The V call is TRBV19, the J call TRBJ1-3, with D unclear. The CDR3 runs 13 residues. V lost 6 bases and J lost 9, with 15 bases in between. Germline V gene data show CDR1 as LNHDA and CDR2 as SQIVND (reference sequence). In DNA, the CDR3 is TGTGCCAGTAGCCCCCGTGAGATGGGCACCATATATTTT. The encoded protein is CASSPREMGTIYF.

This chain joins TRBV10-2 and TRBJ1-5, with 7 bases identical to TRBD1. The length of the CDR3 is 15 residues. Trimming at V came to 4 bases and at J to 9 bases, leaving 12 bases not matched to a gene. Looked up from germline, CDR1 is WSHSY and CDR2 is SAAADI. CDR3 sequence reads: CASSVKQGTEWPQHF. CDR3 nucleotide sequence: TGCGCCAGCAGTGTTAAACAGGGGACCGAGTGGCCCCAGCATTTT.

The V call is TRBV4-1, the J call TRBJ2-1; possible D gene TRBD1, 5 bases. The CDR3 is made up of 17 amino acids. The germline gives CDR1 MGHRA, CDR2 YSYEKL. Trimming took off 3 bases at V and 0 bases at J, with 15 bases between the two ends. The DNA for the CDR3 is TGCGCCAGCAGCCAGCCCCCCGAGGACACCTCCTACAATGAGCAGTTCTTC. This gives the protein CASSQPPEDTSYNEQFF.